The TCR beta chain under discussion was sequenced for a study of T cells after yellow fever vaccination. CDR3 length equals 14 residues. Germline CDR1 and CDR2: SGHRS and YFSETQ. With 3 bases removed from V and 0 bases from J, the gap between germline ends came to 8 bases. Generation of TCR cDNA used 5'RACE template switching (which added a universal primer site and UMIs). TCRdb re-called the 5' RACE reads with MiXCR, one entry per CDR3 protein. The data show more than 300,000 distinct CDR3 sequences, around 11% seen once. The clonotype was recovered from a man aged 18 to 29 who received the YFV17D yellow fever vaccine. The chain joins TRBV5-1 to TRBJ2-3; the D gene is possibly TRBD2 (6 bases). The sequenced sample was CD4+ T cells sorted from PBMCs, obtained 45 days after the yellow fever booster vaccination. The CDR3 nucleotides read TGCGCCAGCAGCTCGGGGGAAAGCACAGATACGCAGTATTTT. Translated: CASSSGESTDTQYF.